This T cell receptor (beta chain) was found in a study of blood T cell repertoires in COVID-19. Study-level background: The samples span acute and convalescent COVID-19 from the United States, Italy and Spain.

Here immunoSEQ multiplex PCR was the method, and the copy in TCRdb shows in-frame clones only, minus some. This sample yields under 200,000 clones, of which around 86% are seen a single time; around 23% belongs to the top ten. In germline, CDR1 is WNHNN, CDR2 SYGVQD (reference sequence). V was clipped by 0 bases and J by 0 bases, with 3 bases between them. The CDR3 contains 13 residues. The V call is TRBV10-1, the J call TRBJ2-7; D is uncertain. The sequence derives from a woman aged 40 to 50 in a cohort exposed to, infected with or recovered from COVID-19 (not recorded which). The sample taken for sequencing was PBMCs or T cells enriched from blood (not recorded which). CDR3: CASSESLSYEQYF. DNA of the CDR3: TGCGCCAGCAGTGAGTCCCTCTCCTACGAGCAGTACTTC.